This TCR beta chain was documented in a study of blood T cell repertoires in COVID-19. Across the whole study: Both acute and convalescent COVID-19 samples were obtained from the United States, Italy and Spain. In each case, the material was cDNA or gDNA derived from T cells, B-cell-depleted T cells, or PBMCs.

Here immunoSEQ multiplex PCR was the method, and the copy in TCRdb shows in-frame clones only, minus some. The sample holds 200,000 or so clones, approximately 83% seen once. J was trimmed by 5 bases and V by 1 base; bases with no gene match: 3. This CDR3 has 16 residues. The germline CDR1 and CDR2 sequences are SGDLS and YYNGEE. Participant-given clinical history determined each cohort assignment. Two negative PCRs, clearance, or symptom resolution were required of recovered Cohort 3 donors. The receptor comes from a man between 35 and 55 years old who had recovered from COVID-19. The V and J genes are TRBV9 and TRBJ1-6, with 10 bases aligning to TRBD1. The specimen sequenced was PBMCs or T cells enriched from blood (not recorded which). CDR3 residues: CASSVSGQGDNSPLHF. The CDR3, as DNA: TGTGCCAGCAGCGTATCAGGACAGGGGGATAATTCACCCCTCCACTTT.